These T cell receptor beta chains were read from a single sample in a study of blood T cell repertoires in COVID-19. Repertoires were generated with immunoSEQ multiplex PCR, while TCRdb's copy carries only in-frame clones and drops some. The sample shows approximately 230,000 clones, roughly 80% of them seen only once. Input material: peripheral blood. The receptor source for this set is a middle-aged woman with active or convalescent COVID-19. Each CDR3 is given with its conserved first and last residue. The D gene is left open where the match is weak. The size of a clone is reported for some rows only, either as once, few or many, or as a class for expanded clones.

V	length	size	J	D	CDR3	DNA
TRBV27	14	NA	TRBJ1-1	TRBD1	CASSLDRDYTEAFF	TGTGCCAGCAGTCTCGACAGGGATTACACTGAAGCTTTCTTT
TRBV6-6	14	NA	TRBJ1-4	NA	CASNPQGTNEKLFF	TGTGCCAGCAATCCCCAGGGTACTAATGAAAAACTGTTTTTT
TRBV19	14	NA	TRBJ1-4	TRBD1	CASSSDRGNEKLFF	TGTGCCAGTAGCTCGGACAGGGGTAATGAAAAACTGTTTTTT
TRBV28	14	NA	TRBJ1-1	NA	CATRLGPGLPEAFF	TGTGCCACCCGGTTGGGCCCTGGGCTTCCTGAAGCTTTCTTT
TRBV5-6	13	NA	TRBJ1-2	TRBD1	CASSLDRGEGYTF	TGTGCCAGCAGCTTGGACAGGGGAGAGGGCTACACCTTC
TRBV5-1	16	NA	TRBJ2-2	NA	CASSLRSRSNTGELFF	TGCGCCAGCAGCTTACGGAGCCGTTCGAACACCGGGGAGCTGTTTTTT
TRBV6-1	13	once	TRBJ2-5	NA	CASSEFPGSRGYF	TGTGCCAGCAGTGAATTTCCTGGCTCGCGAGGTTACTTC
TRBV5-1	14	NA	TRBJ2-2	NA	CASSPLENTGELFF	TGCGCCAGCAGCCCCTTAGAGAACACCGGGGAGCTGTTTTTT
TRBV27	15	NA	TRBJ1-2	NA	CASSPIPRQVYGYTF	TGTGCCAGCAGTCCTATTCCCCGACAGGTCTATGGCTACACCTTC
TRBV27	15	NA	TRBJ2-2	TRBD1	CASSPRDRASGELFF	TGTGCCAGCAGTCCCCGGGACAGGGCGTCCGGGGAGCTGTTTTTT
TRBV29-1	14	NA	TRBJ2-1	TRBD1	CSVEIQGASGEQFF	TGCAGCGTTGAGATACAGGGGGCTTCGGGAGAGCAGTTCTTC
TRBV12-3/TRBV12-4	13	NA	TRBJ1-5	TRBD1	CASSVDRAQPQHF	TGTGCCAGCAGCGTCGACAGGGCTCAGCCCCAGCATTTT
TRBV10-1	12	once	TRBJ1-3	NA	CASSELGNTIYF	TGCGCCAGCAGTGAACTAGGAAACACCATATATTTT
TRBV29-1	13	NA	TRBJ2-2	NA	CSVATGTIGELFF	TGCAGCGTGGCCACAGGGACCATCGGGGAGCTGTTTTTT
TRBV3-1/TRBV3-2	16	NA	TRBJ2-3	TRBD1	CASSPFQGASTDTQYF	TGTGCCAGCAGCCCCTTCCAGGGGGCTAGCACAGATACGCAGTATTTT
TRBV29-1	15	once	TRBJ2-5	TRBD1	CSVAGGGTGVETQYF	TGCAGCGTAGCTGGGGGCGGGACAGGGGTAGAGACCCAGTACTTC
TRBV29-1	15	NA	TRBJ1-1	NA	CSVNKPGLRDTEAFF	TGCAGCGTTAACAAACCAGGGCTCAGGGACACTGAAGCTTTCTTT
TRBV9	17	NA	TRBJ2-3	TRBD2	CASSVTRTSGAGDTQYF	TGTGCCAGCAGCGTAACCCGGACTAGCGGGGCAGGAGATACGCAGTATTTT
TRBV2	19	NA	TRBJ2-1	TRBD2	CASSLIGTYRSGGYNEQFF	TGTGCCAGCAGCCTAATCGGAACCTATAGAAGCGGGGGCTACAATGAGCAGTTCTTC
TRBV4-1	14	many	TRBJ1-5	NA	CASSQVGGVQPQHF	TGCGCCAGCAGCCAAGTGGGAGGGGTTCAGCCCCAGCATTTT